This T cell receptor beta chain was recovered during a study of T cell responses to AZD1222 COVID-19 vaccine. For the study at large: Second-dose intervals of approximately 4 or approximately 12 weeks were pooled. Study results and limitations: Increases in Spike-specific TCR breadth and depth were seen after two AZD1222 doses. Repertoires were obtained solely post-peak T cell response. Reportedly, close to half of spike-specific TCRs are directed against unmutated variant regions.

Data came from immunoSEQ multiplex PCR; TCRdb stores just in-frame clones and leaves some out. Of 150,000 to 200,000 clones in the sample, around 94% are singletons; the top ten hold approximately 1.5%. With regard to this clone: Its antigen is currently unknown.

The CDR3 length is 16 residues. Deletions cut 0 bases from V and 8 bases from J, with 19 bases between. The germline V gene has CDR1 GTSNPN and CDR2 SVGIG (reference sequence). The chain combines TRBV30 with TRBJ2-2; D is undetermined. The origin of this receptor is an adult in good health. Source: peripheral blood, taken on day 0 of AZD1222 vaccination. CDR3 residues: CAWSVPFVRSWGELFF. The CDR3, as DNA: TGTGCCTGGAGTGTACCCTTTGTCCGTTCTTGGGGGGAGCTGTTTTTT.